Below, 16 T cell receptor beta chains from the same sample are listed, as sequenced in a study of beta chain features in type 1 diabetes. Sequenced material consisted of expressed TCRB transcripts (all of the isolated RNA was reverse transcribed). TCRdb's copy holds only in-frame clones and misses some; the assay was immunoSEQ multiplex PCR. The sample has around 50,000 clones, roughly 48% seen once. Study-wide results and caveats: Type 1 diabetes patients had TCRB CDR3s that were shorter (moderately but significantly so) in all four CD4+ subsets.

Their antigens are not known. Sequencing was done on a sample of stem cell memory CD4+ T cells from blood. The receptors were sampled from a man aged 25 to 40 with type 1 diabetes.

CDR3: CASSLSGSGEQYF. DNA of the CDR3: TGTGCCAGCAGCCTAAGCGGGAGTGGCGAGCAGTACTTC. The V gene is TRBV11-3, the J gene TRBJ2-7; 8 nucleotides line up with TRBD2. The CDR3 sequence is 13 residues long. V trimming: 5 bases; J trimming: 6 bases; junction bases outside the gene matches: 6. Germline loops: CDR1 SGHNT, CDR2 YENEEA.

This clone has only a few counts. This chain uses TRBV19 with TRBJ2-1; no firm D call. Looked up from germline, CDR1 is LNHDA and CDR2 is SQIVND (reference sequence). CDR3 size: 16 residues. V lost 2 bases to trimming and J lost 7 bases, with 18 bases between them. CDR3 sequence: CASSILARFDGNEQFF. The CDR3 coding sequence is TGTGCCAGTAGTATACTTGCGAGATTCGACGGGAATGAGCAGTTCTTC.

The table lists this clone with a few counts. The chain couples TRBV29-1 to TRBJ1-1; D perhaps matches TRBD1 (6 bases). V lost 5 bases and J lost 1, with 11 bases in between. The CDR3 extends over 13 amino acids. Germline values: CDR1 SQVTM, CDR2 ANQGSEA. CDR3 bases: TGCAGCGTTCGTCTGACAGGGAACACTGAAGCTTTCTTT. This gives the protein CSVRLTGNTEAFF.

This clone occurred a few times. The rearrangement joins TRBV5-1 to TRBJ2-7; 11 bases align to TRBD2. Germline V gives CDR1 SGHRS, CDR2 YFSETQ. V dropped 4 bases and J dropped 5; count of bases not matched to a gene: 5. The CDR3 extends over 14 amino acids. This chain's CDR3 is CASSPGLAGNEQYF. Here the CDR3 DNA reads TGCGCCAGCAGCCCAGGACTAGCGGGCAACGAGCAGTACTTC.

The V call is TRBV29-1, the J call TRBJ2-4, with a weak D call TRBD1 (5 bases). The CDR3 totals 10 residues. Germline CDR1 reads SQVTM; CDR2 reads ANQGSEA. The V end was cut by 4 bases, the J end by 8 bases, with 6 bases between. The DNA for the CDR3 is TGCAGCGTTGGGGGCGACATTCAGTACTTC. Translated, it gives CSVGGDIQYF.

The chain combines TRBV19 with TRBJ2-3, with 9 bases lining up with TRBD1. The ends lost 6 bases at V and 4 bases at J; junction bases unmatched: 2. The V gene's germline CDR1 is LNHDA and CDR2 SQIVND (reference sequence). The CDR3 sequence is 13 residues long. The CDR3 protein is CASRDRGADTQYF. CDR3 nucleotide sequence: TGTGCCAGTAGGGACAGGGGCGCAGATACGCAGTATTTT.

This chain joins TRBV29-1 and TRBJ1-1, with 7 bases aligning to TRBD1. The CDR3 totals 12 residues. V lost 5 bases to trimming and J lost 5 bases; unmatched junction nucleotides: 5. CDR1 is SQVTM, CDR2 ANQGSEA, per germline. The CDR3 region has the DNA TGCAGCGTTAACAGGGGTGGAACTGAAGCTTTCTTT. This sequence encodes CSVNRGGTEAFF.

The rearrangement links TRBV15 to TRBJ2-5; the match to TRBD2 covers 9 bases. The CDR3 is 15 amino acids. CDR1 is LNHNV, CDR2 YYDKDF, per germline (reference sequence). J gave up 5 bases and V 1 base, and 5 bases lay outside the gene matches. The CDR3 spells CATSRGAGGGETQYF. CDR3 sequence (DNA): TGTGCCACCAGCAGAGGGGCGGGAGGGGGTGAGACCCAGTACTTC. The full variable domain, with the rest looked up from reference TRBV15 and TRBJ2-5, is DAMVIQNPRYQVTQFGKPVTLSCSQTLNHNVMYWYQQKSSQAPKLLFHYYDKDFNNEADTPDNFQSRRPNTSFCFLDIRSPGLGDTAMYLCATSRGAGGGETQYFGPGTRLLVL.

The chain links TRBV4-3 to TRBJ2-1, with 9 bases that match TRBD2. J lost 5 bases, V lost 0 bases, and 5 bases had no gene match. Per germline, CDR1 LGHNA and CDR2 YSLEER. CDR3 size: 16 residues. The CDR3 reads CASSQDSLAGNNEQFF. The CDR3 DNA reads TGCGCCAGCAGCCAAGATAGCCTAGCGGGAAACAATGAGCAGTTCTTC.

The chain is built from TRBV27 and TRBJ2-7; a possible D gene is TRBD1 (6 bases). In germline, CDR1 is MNHEY, CDR2 SMNVEV (reference sequence). The CDR3 is 14 amino acids. The V end was cut by 3 bases, the J end by 7 bases, with 16 bases between. The CDR3 protein is CASSFVKTGSEQYF. DNA for the CDR3: TGTGCCAGCAGTTTCGTTAAAACAGGGTCGGAGCAGTACTTC.

The chain has TRBV30 and TRBJ1-4; no clear D. V lost 2 bases to trimming and J lost 10 bases, with 23 bases between them. This CDR3 has 16 residues. CDR1 and CDR2 (germline): GTSNPN, SVGIG (reference sequence). CDR3 coding DNA: TGTGCCTGGAGTCTTTCGGGATTTTCACCAATCGGAAAACTGTTTTTT. Residues: CAWSLSGFSPIGKLFF.

The chain links TRBV15 to TRBJ2-3, with 9 nucleotides matching TRBD1. Germline V gene sequence: CDR1 LNHNV, CDR2 YYDKDF (reference sequence). V shed 1 base, J shed 2 bases, and the junction held 7 bases outside the gene matches. This CDR3 comprises 17 residues. This chain's CDR3 is CATSRGGTGSVTDTQYF. Written as DNA, the CDR3 is TGTGCCACCAGCAGAGGCGGGACAGGGTCTGTCACAGATACGCAGTATTTT.

The chain employs TRBV19 and TRBJ2-7; 8 nucleotides line up with TRBD1. The CDR3 covers 14 residues. The V and J ends lost 5 bases and 5 bases, in that order; junction bases with no gene match: 8. The germline gives CDR1 LNHDA, CDR2 SQIVND (reference sequence). CDR3 amino acids: CASSQIDRGNEQYF. CDR3 nucleotide sequence: TGTGCCAGTAGTCAGATCGACAGGGGAAACGAGCAGTACTTC.

V gene TRBV4-1 combines with J gene TRBJ1-5; tentative D call: TRBD1 (5 bases). CDR1 and CDR2 from the germline V gene are MGHRA and YSYEKL. Trimming left V 6 bases short and J 8 bases short, with 20 bases between. The CDR3 contains 15 residues. In DNA, the CDR3 is TGCGCCAGCAGGAAGATTGGGGCATCCTATGAGCCCCAGCATTTT. It encodes CASRKIGASYEPQHF.

In this sample, this clone turned up a few times. The V call is TRBV11-3, the J call TRBJ2-2, with TRBD1 as a possible D gene (7 bases). Per the germline V gene, CDR1 is SGHNT and CDR2 is YENEEA. The CDR3 covers 14 residues. The V and J ends lost 6 bases and 4 bases respectively, with 12 bases between them. CDR3 in DNA: TGTGCCAGCAGTGAGCAGGGGGGCACCGGGGAGCTGTTTTTT. Translating gives CASSEQGGTGELFF.

This clone came up a few times. The chain links TRBV14 to TRBJ2-2; the D gene is possibly TRBD2 (5 bases). Germline V gives CDR1 SGHDN, CDR2 FVKESK. V lost 4 bases and J 6 bases, leaving 9 bases between the germline ends. The CDR3 runs to 13 residues. DNA for the CDR3: TGTGCCAGCAGCCTACTAGTTTCCGGGGAGCTGTTTTTT. Protein product: CASSLLVSGELFF.